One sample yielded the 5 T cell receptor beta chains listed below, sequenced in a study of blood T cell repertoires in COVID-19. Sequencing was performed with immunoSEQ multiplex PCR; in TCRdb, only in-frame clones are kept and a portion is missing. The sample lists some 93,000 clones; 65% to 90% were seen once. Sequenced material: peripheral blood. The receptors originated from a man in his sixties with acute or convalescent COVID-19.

The CDR3 DNA reads TGTGCCAGCAGCTTAGCGACAAAGAGCTCCTACAATGAGCAGTTCTTC. It specifies CASSLATKSSYNEQFF. The chain combines TRBV7-6 with TRBJ2-1; D uncertain. V lost 0 bases, J lost 0 bases, and 9 bases lay in between. CDR1 is SGHVS and CDR2 is FNYEAQ in the germline V gene. The CDR3 contains 16 residues. Complete variable domain (other parts from reference TRBV7-6 and TRBJ2-1): GAGVSQSPRYKVTKRGQDVALRCDPISGHVSLYWYRQALGQGPEFLTYFNYEAQQDKSGLPNDRFSAERPEGSISTLTIQRTEQRDSAMYRCASSLATKSSYNEQFFGPGTRLTVL.

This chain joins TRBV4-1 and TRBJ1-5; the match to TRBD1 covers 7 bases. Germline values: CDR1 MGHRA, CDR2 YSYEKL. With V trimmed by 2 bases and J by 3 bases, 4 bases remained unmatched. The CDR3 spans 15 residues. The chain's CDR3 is CASSQTGVDNQPQHF. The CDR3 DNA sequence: TGCGCCAGCAGCCAAACAGGGGTGGACAATCAGCCCCAGCATTTT.

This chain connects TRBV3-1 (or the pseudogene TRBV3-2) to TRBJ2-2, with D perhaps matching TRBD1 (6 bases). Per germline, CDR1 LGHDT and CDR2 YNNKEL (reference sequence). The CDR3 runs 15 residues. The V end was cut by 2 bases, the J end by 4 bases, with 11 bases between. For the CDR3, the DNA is TGTGCCAGCAGCCAATCAGGACAGTCCACCGGGGAGCTGTTTTTT. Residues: CASSQSGQSTGELFF.

The CDR3 region has the DNA TGTGCCAGCAGCTTAGGAGGGTTGAACACTGAAGCTTTCTTT. This encodes CASSLGGLNTEAFF. The chain is built from TRBV5-4 and TRBJ1-1; D is ambiguous. The germline V and J ends were trimmed by 2 bases and 0 bases, with 8 bases remaining between them. This CDR3 is 14 amino acids long. Per the germline V gene, CDR1 is SGHNT and CDR2 is YYREEE (reference sequence).

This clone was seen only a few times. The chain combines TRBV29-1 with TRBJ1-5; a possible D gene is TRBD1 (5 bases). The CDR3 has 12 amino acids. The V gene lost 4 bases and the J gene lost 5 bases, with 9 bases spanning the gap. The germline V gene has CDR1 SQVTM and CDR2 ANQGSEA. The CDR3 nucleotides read TGCAGCGTTGGAGAGACAGATCAGCCCCAGCATTTT. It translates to CSVGETDQPQHF.